This record concerns one T cell receptor (beta chain) sequence. It lacks a known antigen. This may come from a read error, since a much larger clone is one base off. Receptors were amplified or captured by UMI-ligation and nested PCR. An equimolar mix of two oligonucleotides covering both TRBC1 and TRBC2 was used as the beta constant-region primer. A single-stranded oligonucleotide carrying the SP2 primer and a 12-nucleotide UMI was ligated to the 3' end of the cDNA by T4 RNA ligase 1. Four rounds of PCR, combining the SP2 primer with nested alpha and beta constant-region primers, were used to amplify the ligated cDNA. The ligation reaction was incubated at 16°C for roughly 18-24 hours. To avoid over-amplification, PCR2 was usually performed as a SYBR Green qPCR and halted once a predetermined threshold was reached. Apart from the first purification, every purification step used Agencourt AMPure XP magnetic beads. Libraries were quantified by Qubit and checked on a TapeStation, where a main peak was expected near 650 bp. The pooled libraries were sequenced on an Illumina MiSeq using v2 2x251 paired-end kits, which usually yielded roughly 0.95-2.2 million reads per sample. Each sample was pooled at 3 to 4 nM, and about 4.5-7% PhiX was included to help cluster recognition. The source study handled its data this way. V and J genes were assigned to Demultiplexor-processed FASTQ reads by Decombinator through tag matching, with a single base-pair mismatch being allowed. Collapsinator relied on UMIs to fix sequencing errors as well as frequency errors caused by PCR heterogeneity. CDR3Translator translated TCRs and extracted CDR3s from the conserved cysteine to the FGXG phenylalanine, flagging non-productive sequences. Gini, Shannon entropy and inverse Simpson indices were calculated on repertoires subsampled to equal numbers of UMI-defined TCRs. Within the linear range, a power law was fitted to clonotype abundance distributions using maximum likelihood. When run on a single naive CD8 sample, MIGEC and the pipeline yielded similar UMI counts, similar unique TCR numbers and similar clonal distributions. In one analysis, naive TCRs also found in any memory subset of the same donor were removed from the naive repertoire. A set of under 8,500 CMV-associated CDR3 sequences, compiled from VDJdb and a published dataset, was used to search the repertoires. TCRdb passed the public sequencing reads through fastp at Q25 and MiXCR, retaining productive beta sequences. For every CDR3 protein sequence, its rows merge into one entry that carries the most common genes and DNA. TCRdb's processing, not the authors' own work, is the source of the V and J calls. For this sample there are 120,000 to 150,000 distinct CDR3 sequences; approximately 17% appear just once. The ten largest clones take up roughly 0.14% of the sample.

The data are from a study of naive and memory T cell subsets (TCRdb year 2017). About the full investigation: An open-source, UMI-based TCR alpha and beta sequencing pipeline was applied to sorted naive and memory peripheral blood T cell subsets. The results of the functional CMV T cell responses matched the IgG serology results in every case. RNA was DNase-treated and reverse transcribed with TCR constant-region primers, mostly using SuperScript III. General study outcomes and caveats: In both CD4 and CD8 cells, going from naive through CM, EM and EMRA, the Gini index went up while Shannon and inverse Simpson diversity went down. Once error correction was done, more than 95% of naive TCR sequences showed up just once, which made the naive abundance distributions much steeper than those of the memory subsets. TCR abundance followed a power law with an exponent that was different for naive and memory subsets but consistent across the three individuals. RNA-based TCR counts may be affected by expression changes linked to T cell activation and differentiation. A clonotype was defined as a single alpha or beta chain sequence rather than as a paired alpha/beta receptor. The repertoire findings for the naive and memory subsets could not be validated against a ground truth, as none was available. A few larger clonotypes were present in naive repertoires, particularly the CD8 repertoires, and these clonotypes were possibly memory cells re-expressing CD45RA.

From its cysteine to its phenylalanine, the CDR3 spans 13 amino acids. Kept here is only the CDR3 DNA, which spans 39 bases and is read in frame from base 1. The CDR1 and CDR2 encoded by the germline V gene are SNHLY and FYNNEI. From the second PCR step on, the TCR alpha and beta chain libraries were amplified in separate reactions. Donor CMV status was determined by IFNgamma production from CD4+ T cells after overnight stimulation of fresh PBMCs with CMV viral lysate. Using Miltenyi beads, CD4 T cells were first positively selected, and CD8 T cells were then positively selected from the CD4-negative fraction. After staining for CD3, CD4, CD8, CD45RA, CD27 and a live/dead dye, cells were sorted on a BD Aria II into four subsets based on CD45RA and CD27. Blood was obtained from a few healthy volunteers, and the blood from each volunteer was fractionated into CD4 and CD8 T cells and subsequently into four differentiation subsets. About 0.13 L of peripheral blood was collected from each donor, and PBMC were isolated by Ficoll-Paque PLUS density-gradient centrifugation. Sorted cells were lysed in RLT buffer, after which RNA was extracted using a Qiagen RNeasy kit and stored at -80 degrees C.

The source of this sequence is a human donor in good health. Material: naive CD4+ T cells from blood. This specimen's cell subset or site label, per the study, means: naive T cells, CD45RA high CD27+. Recombination linked TRBV2 to TRBJ2-7; the D gene is perhaps TRBD1, from 7 matching bases. This receptor has the CDR3 CVSRGDGTYEQYF. Read as DNA, the sequence is TGTGTCAGCAGGGGGGACGGAACCTACGAGCAGTACTTC.